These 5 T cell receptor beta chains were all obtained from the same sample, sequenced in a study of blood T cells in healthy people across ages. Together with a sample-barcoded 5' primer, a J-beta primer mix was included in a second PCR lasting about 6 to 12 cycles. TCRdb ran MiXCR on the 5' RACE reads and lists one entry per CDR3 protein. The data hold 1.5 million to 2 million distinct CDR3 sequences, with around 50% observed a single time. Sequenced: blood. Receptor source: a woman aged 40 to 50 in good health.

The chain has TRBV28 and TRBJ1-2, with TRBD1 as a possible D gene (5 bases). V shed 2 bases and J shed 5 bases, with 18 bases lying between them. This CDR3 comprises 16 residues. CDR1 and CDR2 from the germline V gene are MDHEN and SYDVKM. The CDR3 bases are TGTGCCAGCAGTTTACCCCTATCCGGGACGGGATATGGCTACACCTTC. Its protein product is CASSLPLSGTGYGYTF.

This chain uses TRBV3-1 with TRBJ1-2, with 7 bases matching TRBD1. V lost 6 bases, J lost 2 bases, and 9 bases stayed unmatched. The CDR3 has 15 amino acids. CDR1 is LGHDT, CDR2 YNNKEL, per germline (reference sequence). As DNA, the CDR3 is TGTGCCAGCAGACCTATTCAGACAGGGAACTATGGCTACACCTTC. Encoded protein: CASRPIQTGNYGYTF.

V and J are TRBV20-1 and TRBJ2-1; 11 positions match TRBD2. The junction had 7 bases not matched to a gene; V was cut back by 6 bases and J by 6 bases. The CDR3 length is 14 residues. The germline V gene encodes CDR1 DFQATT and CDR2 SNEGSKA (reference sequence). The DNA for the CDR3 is TGCAGTGCGCAACTAGCGGGGGCCATCAATGAGCAGTTCTTC. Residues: CSAQLAGAINEQFF.

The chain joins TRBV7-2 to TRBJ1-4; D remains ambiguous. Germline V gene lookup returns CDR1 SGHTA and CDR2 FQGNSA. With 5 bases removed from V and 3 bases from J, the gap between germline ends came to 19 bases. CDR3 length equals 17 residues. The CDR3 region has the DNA TGTGCCAGCAGCCGAGGGTCTCCTTATCGGGCTAATGAAAAACTGTTTTTT. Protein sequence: CASSRGSPYRANEKLFF.

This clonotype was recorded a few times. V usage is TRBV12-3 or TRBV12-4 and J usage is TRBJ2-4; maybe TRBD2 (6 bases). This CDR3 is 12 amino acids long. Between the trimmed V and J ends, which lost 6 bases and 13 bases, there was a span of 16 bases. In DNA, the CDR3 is TGTGCCAGCAGCTCGGGAGAAGCGGAGCAGTACTTC. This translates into CASSSGEAEQYF.